This entry lists 4 T cell receptor beta chains sequenced from one sample in a study of T-cell reconstitution after alpha-beta-depleted transplantation in children. Using unique molecular identifiers, the investigators prepared the TCRbeta library. MiXCR, applied by TCRdb to the PCR reads, yields one record per CDR3 protein. The sample yields almost 250,000 distinct CDR3 sequences, 25% seen once. The sequenced sample was PBMCs, obtained before TCRalphabeta/CD19-depleted stem cell transplant. The source of these receptors is a girl aged 2 to 10 with Fanconi anemia, due to receive a stem cell transplant.

The chain combines TRBV5-1 with TRBJ1-6; TRBD1 might be the D (5 bases). There are 14 residues in the CDR3. Trimming pared 5 bases from V and 5 bases from J, leaving 11 bases between. Per the germline V gene, CDR1 is SGHRS and CDR2 is YFSETQ. The DNA for the CDR3 is TGCGCCAGCAGACTCGACAGCGATAATTCACCCCTCCACTTT. Translation: CASRLDSDNSPLHF. Supplemented by reference TRBV5-1 and TRBJ1-6, the full variable domain reads KAGVTQTPRYLIKTRGQQVTLSCSPISGHRSVSWYQQTPGQGLQFLFEYFSETQRNKGNFPGRFSGRQFSNSRSEMNVSTLELGDSALYLCASRLDSDNSPLHFGNGTRLTVT.

The sample holds one count of this clonotype. The chain uses TRBV7-6 and TRBJ2-2; no firm D call. CDR3 length equals 13 residues. Per the germline V gene, CDR1 is SGHVS and CDR2 is FNYEAQ. Trimming cost V 1 base and J 7 bases, with 7 bases left between them. CDR3 nucleotides: TGTGCCAGCAGCTTAGAGTCGGGCGGGGAGCTGTTTTTT. Residues: CASSLESGGELFF. The entire variable domain, with the rest obtained from reference TRBV7-6 and TRBJ2-2, is as follows: GAGVSQSPRYKVTKRGQDVALRCDPISGHVSLYWYRQALGQGPEFLTYFNYEAQQDKSGLPNDRFSAERPEGSISTLTIQRTEQRDSAMYRCASSLESGGELFFGEGSRLTVL.

CDR3 nucleotide sequence: TGCAGTGCTAGGAGGATAGCGGGAGGCGCCTACGAGCAGTACTTC. Protein: CSARRIAGGAYEQYF. The V gene is TRBV20-1, the J gene TRBJ2-7; TRBD2 agrees at 10 bases. J lost 2 bases, V lost 3 bases, and 7 bases had no gene match. The CDR3 is 15 amino acids. The V gene's germline CDR1 is DFQATT and CDR2 SNEGSKA (reference sequence).

V and J are TRBV5-1 and TRBJ2-1; 9 positions match TRBD1. From germline, CDR1 is SGHRS and CDR2 YFSETQ. The CDR3 has 14 amino acids. After removal of 4 bases from V and 6 bases from J, the junction contained 5 bases not matched to a gene. CDR3 region: CASSLQDRGNEQFF. DNA for the CDR3: TGCGCCAGCAGCCTCCAGGACAGGGGCAATGAGCAGTTCTTC.